This T cell receptor beta chain derives from a study of TIL therapy for anti-PD-1-resistant metastatic lung cancer (dated by TCRdb to about 2021). Broadly, across the study: Tumors were collected before any PD-1/PD-L1 blockade, after which patients were given nivolumab, and patients who progressed were given lymphodepletion, an infusion of expanded TIL and IL-2. Enrolled patients had a median age of around 49 years (range roughly 38-80) and a median tumor PD-L1 proportion score of around 6%. A median non-synonymous tumor mutation burden of under 1.9 mutations per megabase was determined across the cohort by whole-exome sequencing. Tumor and peripheral blood T cell receptor beta sequencing was used to track clonotypes across tumor, expanded TIL product and serial blood samples. Most of the cohort had lung adenocarcinoma, including a few EGFR-mutant tumors and two ALK-rearranged tumors, and half of the patients were either current or former smokers. What the study reported, not specific to this receptor: The study protocol defined all tumor marker inferences as exploratory. Infused TIL clonotypes partially replaced the baseline peripheral repertoire then decayed over months, with no apparent association between persistence and response. Because the cohort was highly selected, with more treatment-naive, never-smoker and oncogene-addicted patients than is typical, generalizability is limited.

Interpreted using the paper, the time point label stands for: pre-treatment sample, taken before nivolumab and TIL therapy. Between late 2017 and early 2020, a dual-center phase I trial enrolled adults who had stage 4 NSCLC. The samples were obtained from a phase I trial that was single-arm and open-label and tested tumor-infiltrating lymphocyte therapy combined with nivolumab in advanced non-small cell lung cancer. Blood mononuclear cells from EDTA tubes were separated on a Ficoll gradient and snap-frozen as pellets, and DNA was extracted from the cells using a Qiagen mini-prep kit. The germline V gene encodes CDR1 SGHKS and CDR2 YYEKEE (reference sequence). V loses 0 bases of germline sequence and J loses 4 bases, and the interval between the two ends is 7 bases. From the cysteine up to the phenylalanine, the CDR3 has a length of 13 residues. Only the CDR3 DNA is retained, 39 bases long and in frame from the first base.

The count of this clone is one. Its recognized antigen is unknown. There are no base qualities to consult, and no much larger clone falls within one base. TCR beta CDR3 regions were amplified from genomic DNA with the immunoSEQ v3 hsTCRB kit using bias-controlled multiplex PCR. An Illumina NextSeq 500 was used to sequence the TCR libraries, reaching approximately 2 million read pairs at survey level or roughly 5-6.5 million at deep level. As for how the authors treated the data: V, D and J genes were assigned, non-productive sequences were removed, and clonality was reported by immunoSEQ Analyzer software. Repertoires were compared by productive Simpson clonality and by the Morisita overlap index of productive TRB rearrangements between infused TIL and blood. Absolute clonotype counts in blood were estimated by multiplying the lymphocyte count by the CD3+ fraction and by the productive frequency of the clone. The table was pulled from immuneACCESS by TCRdb, which kept in-frame rearrangements only. Such tables lose some clones; where checked, under half of the loss comes from unresolved V genes, and the rest has no known cause. V and J calls and clone size come straight from that table; D and trimming were deduced from the DNA. The sample profile shows 57,000 or so clones; around 86% of them were found once. The ten top clones hold just over 2.5% of the sample.

The sequenced sample was blood, obtained at baseline. Here the chain combines TRBV5-5 and TRBJ1-2; the D segment could be TRBD1, given 5 matching bases. This sequence originates from a person aged 25-85 years with non-small cell lung cancer. The CDR3 amino acid sequence is: CASSLVGAYGYTF. DNA sequence: TGTGCCAGCAGCTTGGTAGGGGCCTATGGCTACACCTTC.